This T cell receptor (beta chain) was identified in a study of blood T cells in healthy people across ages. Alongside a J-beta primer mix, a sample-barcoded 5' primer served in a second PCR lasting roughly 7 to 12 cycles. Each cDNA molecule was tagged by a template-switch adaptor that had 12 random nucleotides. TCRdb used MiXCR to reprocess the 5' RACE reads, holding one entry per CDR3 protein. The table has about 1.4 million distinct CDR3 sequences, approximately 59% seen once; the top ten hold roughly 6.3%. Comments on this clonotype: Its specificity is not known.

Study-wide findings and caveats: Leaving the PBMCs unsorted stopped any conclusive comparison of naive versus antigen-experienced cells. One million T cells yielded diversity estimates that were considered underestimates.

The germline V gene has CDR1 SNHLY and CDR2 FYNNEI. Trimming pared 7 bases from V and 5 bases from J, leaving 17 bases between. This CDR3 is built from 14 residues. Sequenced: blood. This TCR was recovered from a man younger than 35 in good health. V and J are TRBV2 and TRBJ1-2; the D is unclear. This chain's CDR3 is CASTLTGEGYGYTF. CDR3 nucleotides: TGTGCCAGCACTCTGACCGGAGAAGGTTATGGCTACACCTTC.